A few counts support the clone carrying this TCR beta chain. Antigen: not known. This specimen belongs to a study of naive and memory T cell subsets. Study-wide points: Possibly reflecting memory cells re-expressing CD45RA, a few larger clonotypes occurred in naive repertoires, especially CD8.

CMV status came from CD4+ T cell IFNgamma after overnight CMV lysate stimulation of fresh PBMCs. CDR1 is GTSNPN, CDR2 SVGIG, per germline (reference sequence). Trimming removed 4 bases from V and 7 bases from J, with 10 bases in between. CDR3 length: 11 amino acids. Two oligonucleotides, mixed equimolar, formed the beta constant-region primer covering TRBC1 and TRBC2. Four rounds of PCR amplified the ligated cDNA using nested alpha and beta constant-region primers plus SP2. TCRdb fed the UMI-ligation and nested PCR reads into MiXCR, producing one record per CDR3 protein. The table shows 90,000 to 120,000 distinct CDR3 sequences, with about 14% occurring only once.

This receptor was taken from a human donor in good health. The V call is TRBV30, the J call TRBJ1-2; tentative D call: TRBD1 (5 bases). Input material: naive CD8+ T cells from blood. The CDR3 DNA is TGTGCCTGGACTGGGACGGGTGGCTACACCTTC. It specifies CAWTGTGGYTF.